Presented here are 2 T cell receptor beta chains from one specimen sequenced in a study of OX40 agonist ivuxolimab in advanced cancers. The library was prepared using the immunoSEQ multiplex PCR assay. TCRdb mirrors the immuneACCESS table, restricted to in-frame sequences. Some clones are absent from its copies; in checked studies, under half trace to an unresolved V gene, and the reason for the others is unknown. The sample records some 96,000 clones, under 95% of which are singletons. The ten largest clones capture approximately 0.55% of the sample. The sample consisted of CD4+ or CD8+ T cells sorted from blood, taken in a trial of the OX40 agonist ivuxolimab. The receptors here all came from an adult with an advanced solid tumor such as melanoma, head and neck, liver or kidney cancer.

The chain joins TRBV5-1 to TRBJ2-5; D remains ambiguous. Trimming stripped 2 bases from V and 1 base from J, with 0 bases between. Germline V gene data show CDR1 as SGHRS and CDR2 as YFSETQ. The CDR3 has 11 amino acids. CDR3 loop: CASSFQETQYF. The DNA of the CDR3 is TGCGCCAGCAGCTTCCAAGAGACCCAGTACTTC.

The chain couples TRBV5-1 to TRBJ2-1; the match to TRBD2 covers 8 bases. The CDR3 sequence is 16 residues long. Germline CDR1 and CDR2: SGHRS and YFSETQ. The V gene end was trimmed by 0 bases and the J gene end by 3 bases; junction bases not matched to a gene: 5. Written as DNA, the CDR3 is TGCGCCAGCAGCTTGGGGAGGACTAGCCACTACAATGAGCAGTTCTTC. It specifies CASSLGRTSHYNEQFF.